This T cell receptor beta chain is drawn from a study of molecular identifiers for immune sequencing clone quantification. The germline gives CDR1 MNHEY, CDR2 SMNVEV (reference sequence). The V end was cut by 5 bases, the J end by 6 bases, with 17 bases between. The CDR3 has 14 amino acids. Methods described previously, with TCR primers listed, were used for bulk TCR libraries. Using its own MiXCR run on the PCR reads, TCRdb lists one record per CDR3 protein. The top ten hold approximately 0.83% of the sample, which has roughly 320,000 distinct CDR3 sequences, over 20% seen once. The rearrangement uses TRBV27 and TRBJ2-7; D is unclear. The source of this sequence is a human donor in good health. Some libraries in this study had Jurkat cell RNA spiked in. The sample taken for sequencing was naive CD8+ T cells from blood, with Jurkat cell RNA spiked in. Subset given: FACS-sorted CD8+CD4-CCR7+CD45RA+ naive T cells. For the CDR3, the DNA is TGTGCCAGCAGTCCCCGGGTGAATGCCTGCGAGCAGTACTTC. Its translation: CASSPRVNACEQYF.